These 10 T cell receptor beta chains were all obtained from the same sample, sequenced in a study of T cells in Graves' hyperthyroidism and ophthalmopathy. Amplification of TCR beta CDR3 regions used RNA as the template. HTBI primers were employed in a first-round RT-PCR of the TCR CDR3. TCRdb reanalysed the multiplex PCR reads using MiXCR and keeps one entry per CDR3 protein. The repertoire holds about 610,000 distinct CDR3 sequences, with roughly 14% as singletons. Sequenced input: blood. The receptors were sampled from a middle-aged woman with Graves' ophthalmopathy.

This clonotype was picked up many times. The chain carries TRBV28 and TRBJ1-2; D not resolved. Trimming stripped 2 bases from V and 6 bases from J, with 19 bases between. The CDR3 runs to 16 residues. Germline CDR1 MDHEN, CDR2 SYDVKM. The DNA of the CDR3 is TGTGCCAGCAGTTTAGAAGGGCCGTACGCCGTGGATGGCTACACCTTC. It translates to CASSLEGPYAVDGYTF.

This clonotype was seen at least ten times. The chain joins TRBV9 to TRBJ2-1; 9 nucleotides match TRBD2. The CDR3 loop spans 12 amino acids. The trim removed 1 base at V and 16 bases at J, leaving 6 bases unmatched. The V gene's germline CDR1 is SGDLS and CDR2 YYNGEE. CDR3 loop: CASSVIAGERFF. The CDR3, as DNA: TGTGCCAGCAGCGTAATAGCGGGAGAGAGATTCTTC.

This clonotype was seen ten or more times. This chain connects TRBV29-1 to TRBJ1-2, with D maybe TRBD1 (6 bases). Germline V gene lookup returns CDR1 SQVTM and CDR2 ANQGSEA. There are 15 residues in the CDR3. Between the trimmed V and J ends, which lost 3 bases and 5 bases, there was a span of 19 bases. Here the CDR3 reads CSVENGYRDGYGYTF. In DNA form, the CDR3 reads TGCAGCGTTGAGAATGGGTACAGGGATGGTTATGGCTACACCTTC.

This clonotype was seen many times. The V gene is TRBV28, the J gene TRBJ2-5; 9 bases are shared with TRBD2. CDR1 is MDHEN and CDR2 is SYDVKM in the germline V gene. CDR3 length: 14 residues. The junction had 3 bases not matched to a gene; V was cut back by 6 bases and J by 1 base. CDR3 nucleotides: TGTGCCAGCAGCCTAGCGGGGACCCAAGAGACCCAGTACTTC. As protein: CASSLAGTQETQYF.

This clonotype was picked up many times. This chain joins TRBV20-1 and TRBJ2-7; 9 nucleotides line up with TRBD1. The germline gives CDR1 DFQATT, CDR2 SNEGSKA (reference sequence). The V segment lost 3 bases and the J segment 3 bases; nucleotides outside the gene matches: 6. CDR3 length equals 14 residues. The CDR3 is CSARGTGLFYEQYF. The CDR3 DNA reads as TGCAGTGCTAGGGGGACAGGGCTCTTCTACGAGCAGTACTTC.

Many counts were recorded for this clonotype. The rearrangement links TRBV11-2 to TRBJ2-5, with D perhaps TRBD1 (5 bases). The CDR3 has 14 amino acids. The V gene lost 2 bases and the J gene lost 4 bases, with 11 bases spanning the gap. Germline loops: CDR1 SGHAT, CDR2 FQNNGV. For the CDR3, the DNA is TGTGCCAGCAGCTTACAACCCCAGGGAGAGACCCAGTACTTC. Protein sequence: CASSLQPQGETQYF.

This clonotype was counted only a few times. V is TRBV19 and J is TRBJ1-6, with a weak D call TRBD1 (5 bases). The CDR3 has 13 residues. The ends were cut back, 2 bases at V and 8 bases at J, with 7 bases in the middle. The germline V gene encodes CDR1 LNHDA and CDR2 SQIVND (reference sequence). CDR3 protein: CASSILGDSPLHF. CDR3 in DNA: TGTGCCAGTAGTATATTGGGGGATTCACCCCTCCACTTT.

This clonotype was recorded at least ten times. The chain is built from TRBV6-1 and TRBJ2-6, with D tentatively TRBD2 (5 bases). The CDR3 is 15 amino acids. CDR1 is MNHNS and CDR2 is SASEGT in the germline V gene. V lost 0 bases to trimming and J lost 4 bases, with 7 bases between them. Written as DNA, the CDR3 is TGTGCCAGCAGTGAAGCCCGCGGGGGGGCCAACGTCCTGACTTTC. It specifies CASSEARGGANVLTF.

This clonotype was found many times. The chain links TRBV11-2 to TRBJ1-1; no clear D gene. CDR3 size: 13 residues. The V end lost 0 bases, the J end lost 6 bases, and 8 bases lay between the germline ends. Per germline, CDR1 SGHAT and CDR2 FQNNGV. The CDR3 region has the DNA TGTGCCAGCAGCTTAGATCTTAGTTCTGAAGCTTTCTTT. Residues: CASSLDLSSEAFF.

The table lists this clonotype with many counts. The chain combines TRBV9 with TRBJ2-7, with a weak D call TRBD2 (5 bases). Germline V gene sequence: CDR1 SGDLS, CDR2 YYNGEE. There are 15 residues in the CDR3. V lost 4 bases, J lost 0 bases, and 14 bases lay in between. The CDR3 is CASSRLPGSSYEQYF. Written as DNA, the CDR3 is TGTGCCAGCAGCCGTCTGCCGGGAAGCTCCTACGAGCAGTACTTC.